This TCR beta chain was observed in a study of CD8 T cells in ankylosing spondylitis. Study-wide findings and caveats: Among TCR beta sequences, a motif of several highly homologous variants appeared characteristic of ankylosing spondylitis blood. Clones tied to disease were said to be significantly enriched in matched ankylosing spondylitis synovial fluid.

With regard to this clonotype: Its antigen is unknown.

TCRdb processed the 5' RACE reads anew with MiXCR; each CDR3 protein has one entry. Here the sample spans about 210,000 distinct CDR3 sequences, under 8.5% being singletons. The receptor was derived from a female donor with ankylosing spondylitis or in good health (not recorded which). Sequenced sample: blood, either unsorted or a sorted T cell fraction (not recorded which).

Here the CDR3 DNA reads TGTGCCAGTAGTATAGATCATCGGACTGTGCAGTACTTC. This encodes CASSIDHRTVQYF. The gene calls are TRBV19 and TRBJ2-7, with D maybe TRBD2 (5 bases). The CDR3 length is 13 residues. With 0 bases removed from V and 9 bases from J, the gap between germline ends came to 12 bases. Germline V CDR1 and CDR2: LNHDA, SQIVND (reference sequence). Full variable domain (remainder filled in from reference TRBV19 and TRBJ2-7): DGGITQSPKYLFRKEGQNVTLSCEQNLNHDAMYWYRQDPGQGLRLIYYSQIVNDFQKGDIAEGYSVSREKKESFPLTVTSAQKNPTAFYLCASSIDHRTVQYFGPGTRLTVT.